This T cell receptor (beta chain) originates from a study of blood T cell repertoires in COVID-19. Whole-study context: Sample material is recorded as cDNA or gDNA derived from T cells, B-cell-depleted T cells, or PBMCs.

V was shortened by 2 bases and J by 1 base, with 11 bases between the two germline ends. In germline, CDR1 is MNHEY, CDR2 SVGEGT. The CDR3 loop spans 15 amino acids. The cohort comprised adults aged about 18 to 90 years residing in approximately 22 US areas. Only in-frame clones appear in the TCRdb table, and some are missing; sequencing was by immunoSEQ multiplex PCR. This table holds 150,000 to 200,000 clones, about four fifths found once. This TCR was recovered from a man aged 45-60 years who had recovered from COVID-19. Material: PBMCs or T cells enriched from blood (not recorded which). This chain links TRBV6-2 or TRBV6-3 with TRBJ1-1, with D tentatively TRBD1 (6 bases). For the CDR3, the DNA is TGTGCCAGCAGTTACAGATCGGACAGGAACACTGAAGCTTTCTTT. Translated, it gives CASSYRSDRNTEAFF.